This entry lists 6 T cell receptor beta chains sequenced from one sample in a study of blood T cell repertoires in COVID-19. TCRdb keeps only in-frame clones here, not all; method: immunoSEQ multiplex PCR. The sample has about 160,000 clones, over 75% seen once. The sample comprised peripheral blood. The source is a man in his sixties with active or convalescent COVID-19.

CDR3 in amino acids: CASSLMKGLRRTSTDTQYF. CDR3 sequence (DNA): TGTGCCAGCAGTTTGATGAAAGGCCTCCGACGGACTAGCACAGATACGCAGTATTTT. This chain joins TRBV28 and TRBJ2-3, with a weak D call TRBD2 (5 bases). CDR1 and CDR2 (germline): MDHEN, SYDVKM. V shed 3 bases and J shed 0 bases, with 22 bases lying between them. This CDR3 region has 19 residues.

This CDR3 reads CASSQSSRTGELFF. For the CDR3, the DNA is TGCGCCAGCAGTCAATCGTCCAGGACCGGGGAGCTGTTTTTT. This sequence joins TRBV23-1 and TRBJ2-2; D gene unclear. TRBV23-1 is treated as an ORF (open reading frame) with a function not yet certain. The CDR3 totals 14 residues. Trimming pared 0 bases from V and 5 bases from J, leaving 7 bases between.

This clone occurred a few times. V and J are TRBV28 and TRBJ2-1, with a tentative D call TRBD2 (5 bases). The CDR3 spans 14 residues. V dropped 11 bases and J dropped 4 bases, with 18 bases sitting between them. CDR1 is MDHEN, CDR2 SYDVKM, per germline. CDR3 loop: CAGRGAAQYNEQFF. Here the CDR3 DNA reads TGTGCCGGCCGGGGAGCGGCCCAATACAATGAGCAGTTCTTC.

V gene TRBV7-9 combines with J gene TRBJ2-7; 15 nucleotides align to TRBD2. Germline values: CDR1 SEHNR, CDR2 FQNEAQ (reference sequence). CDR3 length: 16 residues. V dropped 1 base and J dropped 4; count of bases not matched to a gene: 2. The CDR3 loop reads CASSLVGLAGGYEQYF. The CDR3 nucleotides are TGTGCCAGCAGCTTAGTGGGACTAGCGGGGGGATACGAGCAGTACTTC. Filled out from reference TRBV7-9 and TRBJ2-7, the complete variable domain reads DTGVSQNPRHKITKRGQNVTFRCDPISEHNRLYWYRQTLGQGPEFLTYFQNEAQLEKSRLLSDRFSAERPKGSFSTLEIQRTEQGDSAMYLCASSLVGLAGGYEQYFGPGTRLTVT.

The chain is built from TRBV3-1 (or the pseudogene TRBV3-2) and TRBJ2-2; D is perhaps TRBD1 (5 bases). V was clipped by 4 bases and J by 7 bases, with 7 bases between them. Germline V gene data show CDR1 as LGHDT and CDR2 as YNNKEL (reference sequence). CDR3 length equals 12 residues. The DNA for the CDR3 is TGTGCCAGCAGCCCAGGGATCGGGGAGCTGTTTTTT. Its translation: CASSPGIGELFF.

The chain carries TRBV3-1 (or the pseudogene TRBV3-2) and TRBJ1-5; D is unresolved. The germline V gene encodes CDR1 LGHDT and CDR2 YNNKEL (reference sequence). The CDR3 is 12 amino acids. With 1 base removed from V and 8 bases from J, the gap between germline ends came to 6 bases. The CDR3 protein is CASSQAGEPQHF. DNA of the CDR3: TGTGCCAGCAGCCAAGCGGGAGAGCCCCAGCATTTT.